One sample yielded the 5 T cell receptor beta chains listed below, sequenced in a study of T cells after posttransplantation cyclophosphamide. Generated by immunoSEQ multiplex PCR, the TCRdb table keeps only in-frame clones and is missing some. The profile shows 22,000 or so clones, roughly 67% of them singletons. What was sequenced was memory CD4+ T cells sorted from PBMCs. The receptors come from a woman aged 60-70 years in good health, CMV-negative, and a related stem cell transplant donor.

This clone was seen a handful of times. This chain links TRBV10-3 with TRBJ2-1, with 13 nucleotides matching TRBD2. CDR3 length: 17 residues. Losses at the gene ends were 4 bases for V and 6 bases for J; bases not matched to a gene: 9. Germline V gene lookup returns CDR1 ENHRY and CDR2 SYGVKD. CDR3 loop: CAISGTSGSTFGNEQFF. CDR3 coding DNA: TGTGCCATCAGTGGGACTAGCGGGAGTACCTTTGGCAATGAGCAGTTCTTC.

The chain joins TRBV28 to TRBJ2-7; D is undetermined. Trimming removed 10 bases at V and 2 bases at J, with 18 bases between. CDR3 length equals 14 residues. Germline V gene data show CDR1 as MDHEN and CDR2 as SYDVKM. The CDR3 sequence: CATLVNGLTYEQYF. CDR3 nucleotide sequence: TGTGCCACCCTAGTCAACGGCCTAACCTACGAGCAGTACTTC.

The J gene is TRBJ2-5, the V gene TRBV7-3; D possibly corresponds to TRBD1 (5 bases). Germline CDR1 reads SGHTA; CDR2 reads FQGTGA. This CDR3 contains 15 residues. Trimming removed 1 base at V and 2 bases at J, with 11 bases between. CDR3 sequence reads: CASSLKMGLQETQYF. In DNA form, the CDR3 reads TGTGCCAGCAGCTTAAAAATGGGGCTGCAAGAGACCCAGTACTTC.

The V and J genes are TRBV4-1 and TRBJ2-1, with D possibly TRBD1 on 7 matching bases. V lost 8 bases, J lost 7 bases, and 18 bases lay in between. There are 14 residues in the CDR3. Germline V gene sequence: CDR1 MGHRA, CDR2 YSYEKL. CDR3 loop: CASAQGGGSNEQFF. In nucleotides, the CDR3 is TGCGCCAGCGCTCAGGGGGGAGGTAGTAATGAGCAGTTCTTC.

The chain couples TRBV6-5 to TRBJ1-5; TRBD1 matches 9 bases. V gave up 6 bases and J gave up 14 bases; unmatched junction bases: 11. The CDR3 length is 13 residues. Looked up from germline, CDR1 is MNHEY and CDR2 is SVGAGI. The CDR3 bases are TGTGCCAGCAGCCCCTACCGGGACAGGGAAAAGCATTTT. This gives the protein CASSPYRDREKHF.